The 16 T cell receptor beta chains below come from one sample, sequenced in a study of T cell responses to AZD1222 COVID-19 vaccine. Repertoires were generated with immunoSEQ multiplex PCR, while TCRdb's copy carries only in-frame clones and drops some. The data contain around 140,000 clones, approximately 91% of them seen just once; the ten biggest clones take up 6.3%. The starting material was peripheral blood, obtained on day 0 of AZD1222 vaccination. The origin of the receptors is an adult in good health.

This clone was seen more than once but under ten times. The rearrangement joins TRBV27 to TRBJ1-2; maybe TRBD1 (5 bases). This CDR3 contains 15 residues. Germline CDR1 is MNHEY and CDR2 is SMNVEV (reference sequence). V gave up 5 bases and J gave up 3 bases, with 16 bases separating them. In DNA form, the CDR3 reads TGTGCCAGCAGTAACATACCCCCGGGACACTATGGCTACACCTTC. This sequence encodes CASSNIPPGHYGYTF.

The genes are TRBV4-1 and TRBJ2-3; D remains ambiguous. From germline, CDR1 is MGHRA and CDR2 YSYEKL. The CDR3 runs to 14 residues. Trimming stripped 1 base from V and 4 bases from J, with 9 bases between. CDR3 protein: CASSQVVWADTQYF. The CDR3 DNA follows: TGCGCCAGCAGCCAAGTGGTCTGGGCAGATACGCAGTATTTT.

The rearrangement links TRBV28 to TRBJ1-2, with unresolved D. V was cut by 3 bases and J by 6 bases, with 8 bases left in between. In germline, CDR1 is MDHEN, CDR2 SYDVKM. The CDR3 runs 12 residues. The CDR3 here is CASSFQANGYTF. The CDR3 region has the DNA TGTGCCAGCAGTTTCCAGGCCAATGGCTACACCTTC.

The rearrangement uses TRBV29-1 and TRBJ2-7, with D possibly being TRBD1 (5 bases). The CDR3 runs to 11 residues. V was cut by 7 bases and J by 7 bases, with 14 bases left in between. The germline CDR1 and CDR2 sequences are SQVTM and ANQGSEA. CDR3 region: CSGLSGYEQYF. In DNA, the CDR3 is TGCAGCGGGCTATCAGGGTATGAGCAGTACTTC.

The CDR3, as DNA: TGTGCCAGCAGTTCAACCGGGACAGGGGTTGGCTACACCTTC. This gives the protein CASSSTGTGVGYTF. This chain uses TRBV6-6 with TRBJ1-2; TRBD1 matches 10 bases. The CDR3 contains 14 residues. The V gene end was trimmed by 4 bases and the J gene end by 7 bases; junction bases not matched to a gene: 6. Germline lookup yields CDR1 MNHNY and CDR2 SVGAGI (reference sequence).

V and J are TRBV6-5 and TRBJ2-3, with 8 bases fitting TRBD2. This CDR3 contains 14 residues. Per germline, CDR1 MNHEY and CDR2 SVGAGI. The junction had 4 bases not matched to a gene; V was cut back by 6 bases and J by 2 bases. CDR3 loop: CASRRGGHTDTQYF. DNA for the CDR3: TGTGCCAGCAGACGCGGGGGGCACACAGATACGCAGTATTTT.

The chain recombines TRBV6-1 with TRBJ1-5; no clear D gene. Germline V gene data show CDR1 as MNHNS and CDR2 as SASEGT. This CDR3 is built from 16 residues. The V and J ends lost 0 bases and 5 bases respectively, with 14 bases between them. The DNA of the CDR3 is TGTGCCAGCAGTGAAGCGAGAGTCGTTCGGGATCAGCCCCAGCATTTT. This sequence encodes CASSEARVVRDQPQHF.

The genes are TRBV7-2 and TRBJ2-2, with TRBD2 identical over 8 bases. The CDR3 is 17 amino acids. The V gene end was trimmed by 2 bases and the J gene end by 0 bases; junction bases not matched to a gene: 5. CDR1 SGHTA and CDR2 FQGNSA come from the germline V gene. The CDR3 reads CASSLYRGGTNTGELFF. In DNA form, the CDR3 reads TGTGCCAGCAGCTTATATCGCGGGGGGACGAACACCGGGGAGCTGTTTTTT.

The chain uses TRBV27 and TRBJ2-7, with D hard to call. From germline, CDR1 is MNHEY and CDR2 SMNVEV (reference sequence). The germline V and J ends were trimmed by 8 bases and 0 bases, with 8 bases remaining between them. The CDR3 has 12 residues. Here the CDR3 DNA reads TGTGCCAGCGGCGGTGCCTCCTACGAGCAGTACTTC. It translates to CASGGASYEQYF.

The rearrangement joins TRBV6-5 to TRBJ2-1, with TRBD2 matching over 8 bases. Losses at the gene ends were 7 bases for V and 6 bases for J; bases not matched to a gene: 8. Germline V gene sequence: CDR1 MNHEY, CDR2 SVGAGI. The CDR3 is 14 amino acids. The CDR3, as DNA: TGTGCCAGCACCGGGACTAGAATTCTCAATGAGCAGTTCTTC. It translates to CASTGTRILNEQFF.

Comments on this clone: The identical CDR3 is also encoded by other nucleotide sequences in the sample. The chain links TRBV6-5 to TRBJ1-4, with no clear D. The CDR3 totals 16 residues. V lost 0 bases to trimming and J lost 0 bases, with 8 bases between them. Germline CDR1 is MNHEY and CDR2 is SVGAGI. CDR3 protein: CASSYSGPTTNEKLFF. The CDR3 bases are TGTGCCAGCAGTTACTCCGGACCCACAACTAATGAAAAACTGTTTTTT.

V gene TRBV7-2 combines with J gene TRBJ2-3; the match to TRBD2 covers 11 bases. This CDR3 spans 16 amino acids. Germline trimming cut 4 bases from V and 2 bases from J; bases unmatched to any gene: 5. Germline V gene data show CDR1 as SGHTA and CDR2 as FQGNSA. The CDR3 protein is CASSYRLAGNTDTQYF. CDR3 nucleotide sequence: TGTGCCAGCAGCTATAGACTAGCGGGGAACACAGATACGCAGTATTTT.

V and J are TRBV28 and TRBJ1-2; no firm D call. CDR1 is MDHEN and CDR2 is SYDVKM in the germline V gene. The V gene lost 8 bases and the J gene lost 4 bases, with 17 bases spanning the gap. There are 14 residues in the CDR3. This CDR3 reads CASEPHAAPYGYTF. CDR3 nucleotide sequence: TGTGCCAGCGAGCCCCACGCGGCACCCTATGGCTACACCTTC.

The rearrangement joins TRBV6-1 to TRBJ1-6; 7 nucleotides align to TRBD1. This CDR3 contains 14 residues. V lost 3 bases and J lost 6; bases outside the gene matches: 2. From germline, CDR1 is MNHNS and CDR2 SASEGT. CDR3 DNA sequence: TGTGCCAGCAGTGAGACAGGGTTTAATTCACCCCTCCACTTT. Protein: CASSETGFNSPLHF.

This chain joins TRBV11-2 and TRBJ1-5; no reliable D call. The length of the CDR3 is 12 residues. Germline V gene sequence: CDR1 SGHAT, CDR2 FQNNGV. V shed 0 bases and J shed 9 bases, with 6 bases lying between them. The CDR3 DNA is TGTGCCAGCAGCTTAGACAGAGGGCCCCAGCATTTT. Protein: CASSLDRGPQHF.

A word on this clone: The identical CDR3 is also encoded by other nucleotide sequences in the sample. The rearrangement uses TRBV3-1 (or the pseudogene TRBV3-2) and TRBJ1-3; possibly TRBD1 for D (5 bases). V was pared by 3 bases and J by 4 bases, with 10 bases between. Germline CDR1 LGHDT, CDR2 YNNKEL (reference sequence). The CDR3 sequence is 14 residues long. The CDR3 nucleotides are TGTGCCAGCAGCCAGCAGGGTTCAGGAAACACCATATATTTT. It is translated as CASSQQGSGNTIYF.